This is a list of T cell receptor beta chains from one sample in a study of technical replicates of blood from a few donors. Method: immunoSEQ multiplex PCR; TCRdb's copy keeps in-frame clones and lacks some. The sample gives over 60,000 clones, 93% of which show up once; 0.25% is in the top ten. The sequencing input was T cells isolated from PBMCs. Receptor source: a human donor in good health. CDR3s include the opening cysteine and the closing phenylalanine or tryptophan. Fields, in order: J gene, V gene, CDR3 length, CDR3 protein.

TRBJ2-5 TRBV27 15 CASSFLREHPETQYF
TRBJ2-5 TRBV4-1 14 CASSPPTSGETQYF
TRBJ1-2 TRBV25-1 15 CASSEPGQYQYGYTF
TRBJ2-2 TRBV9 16 CASSVETGELTGELFF
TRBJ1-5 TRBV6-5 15 CASSYGLDSNQPQHF
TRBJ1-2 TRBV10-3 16 CAISESSSATGRGYTF
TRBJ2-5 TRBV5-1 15 CASDSGTSSRETQYF
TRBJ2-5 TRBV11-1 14 CASSRQAVSETQYF
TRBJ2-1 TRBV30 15 CAWSIQGGLLNEQFF
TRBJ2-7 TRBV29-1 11 CSVGSVYEQYF
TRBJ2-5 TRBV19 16 CASSNTFPQGMETQYF
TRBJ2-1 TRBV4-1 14 CASSRQASYNEQFF
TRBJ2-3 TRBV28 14 CASTEGVGTDTQYF
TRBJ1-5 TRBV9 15 CASSDRDSTSPPQHF
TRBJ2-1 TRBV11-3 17 CASSPPLWTGAPNEQFF
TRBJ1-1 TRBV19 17 CASSNEVEGGLNTEAFF
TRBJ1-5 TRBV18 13 CASSQGSNQPQHF
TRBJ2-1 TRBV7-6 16 CASSSAGTVYDNEQFF
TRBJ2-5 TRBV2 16 CASSDLSGPLQETQYF
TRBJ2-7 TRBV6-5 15 CASSYSRQGGYEQYF
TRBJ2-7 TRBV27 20 CASSVRSHSSYLGGDYEQYF
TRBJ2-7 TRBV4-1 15 CASSQATDRVSEQYF
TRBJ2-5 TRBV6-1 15 CASSEAWDRGETQYF
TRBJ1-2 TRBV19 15 CASSTTPDRANGYTF
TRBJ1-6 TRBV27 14 CASSLKDRNSPLHF